The clone carrying this T cell receptor (beta chain) is a singleton in its sample. Authors' analysis steps: Using reference gene primer amplification, nucleated cell counts were estimated. Clones were read by immunoSEQ multiplex PCR, and TCRdb kept only the in-frame ones, dropping some. The V and J calls and the clone size are those of that table, but D and trimming were determined from the DNA. The repertoire holds some 100,000 clones, approximately 85% seen once, with about 6.5% in the top ten. The data originate from a study of blood T cell repertoires in COVID-19. Study-level information: Sources were T cells, B-cell-depleted T cells, or PBMCs; the material itself was cDNA or gDNA.

The CDR3 has 16 residues. CDR1 SGHTA and CDR2 FQGNSA come from the germline V gene. With 0 bases removed from V and 3 bases from J, the gap between germline ends came to 12 bases. The sequenced sample consisted of peripheral blood. The J gene is TRBJ2-1, the V gene TRBV7-2; D is possibly TRBD1 (6 bases). The receptor was isolated from an older woman with acute or convalescent COVID-19. Written as DNA, the CDR3 is TGTGCCAGCAGCTTAGCGGCAGGGGCCGGCTACAATGAGCAGTTCTTC. The encoded protein is CASSLAAGAGYNEQFF.